This entry lists 21 T cell receptor beta chains sequenced from one sample in a study of PD-1 blockade in mismatch repair-deficient tumors (dated by TCRdb to the late 2010s). The receptor library was made with the immunoSEQ multiplex PCR assay. TCRdb took over this immuneACCESS table, retaining in-frame rearrangements with V and J assigned. Such tables are incomplete; in checked studies, under half of the missing clones stem from an unresolved V gene, and the remainder is unexplained. The sample profile shows about 34,000 clones; approximately 80% of them were found once. The top ten clones comprise roughly 3.5% of the sample. Sequenced here: PBMCs, sampled less than 7 weeks after starting pembrolizumab. The origin of the receptors is an adult with mismatch repair-deficient cancer.

CDR3: CASSFGTGHTEAFF. The CDR3 coding sequence is TGTGCCAGCAGCTTCGGGACAGGTCACACTGAAGCTTTCTTT. The chain couples TRBV7-2 to TRBJ1-1; TRBD1 matches at 8 bases. CDR1 is SGHTA and CDR2 is FQGNSA in the germline V gene. CDR3 size: 14 residues. The ends lost 3 bases at V and 3 bases at J; junction bases unmatched: 3.

The chain joins TRBV7-9 to TRBJ2-5; 13 positions match TRBD2. The CDR3 totals 16 residues. Trimming cost V 1 base and J 2 bases; bases outside gene matches: 1. CDR1 SEHNR and CDR2 FQNEAQ come from the germline V gene (reference sequence). CDR3 protein: CASSLGTSGRQETQYF. CDR3 DNA: TGTGCCAGCAGCTTAGGGACTAGCGGGAGACAAGAGACCCAGTACTTC.

This clone has only a few counts. V and J are TRBV2 and TRBJ1-1; possible D gene TRBD1, 5 bases. CDR1 is SNHLY and CDR2 is FYNNEI in the germline V gene. The CDR3 loop spans 14 amino acids. Trimming removed 8 bases at V and 1 base at J, with 14 bases between. CDR3 nucleotide sequence: TGTGCCAGCGAAAAGACAGAGAAGAACACTGAAGCTTTCTTT. Translation: CASEKTEKNTEAFF.

This chain connects TRBV19 to TRBJ2-5; D unresolved. Trimming shortened V by 3 bases and J by 5 bases, and 13 bases separated the two germline ends. The CDR3 runs 14 residues. CDR1 LNHDA and CDR2 SQIVND come from the germline V gene (reference sequence). CDR3 bases: TGTGCCAGTAGTATCCTGGTCTCTGCGGAGACCCAGTACTTC. Translating gives CASSILVSAETQYF.

CDR3 bases: TGTGCCAGCAGACCTGATGGGGGAGGCAATTCACCCCTCCACTTT. This gives the protein CASRPDGGGNSPLHF. The chain links TRBV2 to TRBJ1-6, with D perhaps TRBD1 (5 bases). This CDR3 has 15 amino acids. Trimming stripped 6 bases from V and 7 bases from J, with 16 bases between. Germline lookup yields CDR1 SNHLY and CDR2 FYNNEI.

This chain joins TRBV5-1 and TRBJ2-6, with D hard to call. CDR3 size: 14 residues. The V end was cut by 2 bases, the J end by 1 base, with 4 bases between. CDR1 is SGHRS, CDR2 YFSETQ, per germline. The CDR3 spells CASSFNSGANVLTF. CDR3 in DNA: TGCGCCAGCAGCTTTAATTCTGGGGCCAACGTCCTGACTTTC.

This CDR3 is CASSQTGTTNEKLFF. CDR3 sequence (DNA): TGTGCCAGCAGTCAAACAGGGACAACTAATGAAAAACTGTTTTTT. The V gene is TRBV6-1, the J gene TRBJ1-4, with D tentatively TRBD1 (6 bases). The CDR3 spans 15 residues. V lost 5 bases and J lost 0, with 10 bases in between. The germline gives CDR1 MNHNS, CDR2 SASEGT.

CDR3 region: CASSLGREALAGGDEQFF. The DNA of the CDR3 is TGCGCCAGCAGCTTGGGTAGAGAGGCTCTAGCGGGAGGGGATGAGCAGTTCTTC. This chain connects TRBV5-1 to TRBJ2-1; 12 bases are a match to TRBD2. V was pared by 0 bases and J by 8 bases, with 12 bases of the junction left unmatched. The CDR3 is made up of 18 amino acids. Germline assignment: CDR1 SGHRS and CDR2 YFSETQ. Complete variable domain (other parts from reference TRBV5-1 and TRBJ2-1): KAGVTQTPRYLIKTRGQQVTLSCSPISGHRSVSWYQQTPGQGLQFLFEYFSETQRNKGNFPGRFSGRQFSNSRSEMNVSTLELGDSALYLCASSLGREALAGGDEQFFGPGTRLTVL.

Comment on this clone: The identical CDR3 is also encoded by other nucleotide sequences in the sample. V and J are TRBV5-1 and TRBJ2-7; tentatively, D is TRBD1 (5 bases). Looked up from germline, CDR1 is SGHRS and CDR2 is YFSETQ. Trimming removed 3 bases at V and 2 bases at J, with 15 bases between. The CDR3 spans 15 residues. The CDR3 reads CASSSPFDSPYEQYF. The CDR3 nucleotides are TGCGCCAGCAGCTCTCCTTTCGACAGTCCCTACGAGCAGTACTTC.

This clone was seen a single time. CDR3 coding DNA: TGTGCCAGCAGTTACCCGGACGGAGGGGACACCGGGGAGCTGTTTTTT. It yields the protein CASSYPDGGDTGELFF. The rearrangement joins TRBV6-5 to TRBJ2-2; D might be TRBD2 (6 bases). Germline CDR1 MNHEY, CDR2 SVGAGI. The CDR3 extends over 16 amino acids. With 2 bases removed from V and 3 bases from J, the gap between germline ends came to 13 bases.

This clone was recorded only once. The germline gene is not matched at one end of the junction; a read error may be the cause. CDR3 nucleotide sequence: TGTGCCAGCAGCTTAGCTTTCGCAAACTACTATGCCTACACCTTC. It is translated as CASSLAFANYYAYTF. The chain combines TRBV7-2 with TRBJ1-2, with unresolved D. The germline V gene has CDR1 SGHTA and CDR2 FQGNSA. The CDR3 covers 15 residues.

The chain links TRBV7-3 to TRBJ2-5; TRBD2 matches at 9 bases. The junction had 6 bases not matched to a gene; V was cut back by 5 bases and J by 2 bases. Germline V gene data show CDR1 as SGHTA and CDR2 as FQGTGA. This CDR3 spans 15 amino acids. The CDR3 region has the DNA TGTGCCAGCAGCCGCGGGACTAGCCGTCAAGAGACCCAGTACTTC. Protein: CASSRGTSRQETQYF.

The chain uses TRBV7-9 and TRBJ2-7; tentatively, D is TRBD1 (6 bases). CDR1 is SEHNR, CDR2 FQNEAQ, per germline (reference sequence). Trimming took off 0 bases at V and 3 bases at J, with 12 bases between the two ends. CDR3 length: 15 residues. CDR3 nucleotides: TGTGCCAGCAGCTTAGCGGCAGGGGTATACTACGAGCAGTACTTC. Its protein product is CASSLAAGVYYEQYF.

By frequency in the sample, this clone is medium-sized. Other DNA sequences in this sample translate to the same CDR3. Here the CDR3 reads CASSLEGGPQHF. The CDR3 bases are TGTGCCAGCAGCTTAGAAGGGGGCCCCCAGCATTTT. This chain uses TRBV7-9 with TRBJ1-5; 7 nucleotides match TRBD1. Germline CDR1 SEHNR, CDR2 FQNEAQ (reference sequence). This CDR3 contains 12 residues. V trimming: 1 base; J trimming: 10 bases; junction bases outside the gene matches: 1.

The V and J genes are TRBV6-5 and TRBJ1-1; no clear D. Germline CDR1 and CDR2: MNHEY and SVGAGI. Trimming took 6 bases from V and 1 from J, leaving 9 bases between them. This CDR3 is 13 amino acids long. The CDR3 region has the DNA TGTGCCAGCAGCCTAACAGCGAACACTGAAGCTTTCTTT. Its translation is CASSLTANTEAFF.

The rearrangement uses TRBV11-3 and TRBJ2-7, with 10 bases aligning to TRBD2. The CDR3 loop spans 14 amino acids. Unmatched junction bases numbered 3, after V lost 1 base and J lost 6 bases. Germline CDR1 SGHNT, CDR2 YENEEA. CDR3 DNA sequence: TGTGCCAGCAGCTTAGGCGGGACTAGCGCCGAGCAGTACTTC. Protein: CASSLGGTSAEQYF.

The chain carries TRBV9 and TRBJ1-5; tentatively, D is TRBD1 (5 bases). Trimming removed 0 bases at V and 7 bases at J, with 11 bases between. In germline, CDR1 is SGDLS, CDR2 YYNGEE. There are 14 residues in the CDR3. CDR3 sequence reads: CASSVGAGNQPQHF. The CDR3 nucleotides are TGTGCCAGCAGCGTAGGGGCAGGGAACCAGCCCCAGCATTTT.

The V call is TRBV11-2, the J call TRBJ2-1, with D possibly being TRBD1 (5 bases). This CDR3 spans 15 amino acids. CDR1 SGHAT and CDR2 FQNNGV come from the germline V gene. V was clipped by 5 bases and J by 7 bases, with 18 bases between them. The CDR3 region has the DNA TGTGCCAGCAGCCACCTAAGGGGTGGTATGAATGAGCAGTTCTTC. Amino acid sequence: CASSHLRGGMNEQFF.

The chain combines TRBV2 with TRBJ1-2; 9 bases map to TRBD1. The junction had 16 bases not matched to a gene; V was cut back by 10 bases and J by 4 bases. The CDR3 is made up of 16 amino acids. The germline V gene encodes CDR1 SNHLY and CDR2 FYNNEI. CDR3 sequence reads: CATLGTGSSAFYGYTF. CDR3 coding DNA: TGTGCCACCCTAGGGACAGGGAGCTCCGCGTTCTATGGCTACACCTTC.

This chain links TRBV28 with TRBJ1-1; 10 bases line up with TRBD1. The CDR3 extends over 13 amino acids. The V gene's germline CDR1 is MDHEN and CDR2 SYDVKM. J gave up 4 bases and V 10 bases, and 6 bases lay outside the gene matches. CDR3 nucleotides: TGTGCCACCTATCGGACAGGGGGCACTGAAGCTTTCTTT. This sequence encodes CATYRTGGTEAFF.

This sequence joins TRBV5-6 and TRBJ1-2, with D maybe TRBD1 (5 bases). Germline V CDR1 and CDR2: SGHDT, YYEEEE. The CDR3 length is 14 residues. The V and J ends lost 5 bases and 4 bases respectively, with 15 bases between them. CDR3 protein: CASSSPNRGYGYTF. Here the CDR3 DNA reads TGTGCCAGCAGTAGCCCGAATAGGGGCTATGGCTACACCTTC. The whole variable domain, filled in from reference TRBV5-6 and TRBJ1-2, reads DAGVTQSPTHLIKTRGQQVTLRCSPKSGHDTVSWYQQALGQGPQFIFQYYEEEERQRGNFPDRFSGHQFPNYSSELNVNALLLGDSALYLCASSSPNRGYGYTFGSGTRLTVV.